These 6 T cell receptor beta chains came from one sample sequenced in a study of shared clonotypes between healthy human individuals. Using immunoSEQ multiplex PCR, the repertoire was profiled, and TCRdb retains in-frame clones only, with some absent. The data contain roughly 2 million clones, about 95% of them singletons. Naive CD8 cells, CD45RO-negative and positively selected for CCR7, excluded terminally differentiated effector memory CD45RA+ cells. Sequences were obtained from naive CD8+ T cells sorted from blood. These receptors all stem from a young man in good health.

This chain connects TRBV19 to TRBJ2-7, with D uncertain. V was pared by 6 bases and J by 2 bases, with 11 bases between. Germline lookup yields CDR1 LNHDA and CDR2 SQIVND (reference sequence). This CDR3 is built from 13 residues. The CDR3, as DNA: TGTGCCAGTAGCGGTGCTGCGGCCTACGAGCAGTACTTC. Encoded protein: CASSGAAAYEQYF.

The rearrangement uses TRBV27 and TRBJ2-3, with 8 positions matching TRBD1. CDR3 length: 16 residues. The V and J ends lost 5 bases and 3 bases, in that order; junction bases with no gene match: 10. Germline assignment: CDR1 MNHEY and CDR2 SMNVEV (reference sequence). CDR3 amino acids: CASSILGQGTTDTQYF. The CDR3 region has the DNA TGTGCCAGCAGTATTCTCGGACAGGGCACAACAGATACGCAGTATTTT.

The chain is built from TRBV5-6 and TRBJ2-3; 7 bases fit TRBD1. Germline CDR1 reads SGHDT; CDR2 reads YYEEEE. The ends lost 2 bases at V and 4 bases at J; junction bases unmatched: 7. The CDR3 spans 15 residues. Here the CDR3 DNA reads TGTGCCAGCAGCTTAGGCAGGGGGATTGCAGATACGCAGTATTTT. It specifies CASSLGRGIADTQYF.

The rearrangement uses TRBV7-8 and TRBJ2-7; 10 bases line up with TRBD1. From germline, CDR1 is SGHVS and CDR2 FQNEAQ. The CDR3 is 14 residues long. Unmatched junction bases numbered 6, after V lost 5 bases and J lost 5 bases. CDR3 in amino acids: CASSPRDRGHEQYF. Here the CDR3 DNA reads TGTGCCAGCAGCCCCCGGGACAGGGGCCACGAGCAGTACTTC.

J is TRBJ2-7 and V is TRBV7-2; 8 bases map to TRBD2. V trimming: 3 bases; J trimming: 4 bases; junction bases outside the gene matches: 5. The CDR3 loop spans 14 amino acids. Germline assignment: CDR1 SGHTA and CDR2 FQGNSA. The CDR3 bases are TGTGCCAGCAGCTTGATAGCGGGACCGTACGAGCAGTACTTC. The encoded protein is CASSLIAGPYEQYF.

CDR3 amino acids: CASSMDDRGNSPLHF. CDR3 nucleotide sequence: TGTGCCAGTAGTATGGATGACAGGGGTAATTCACCCCTCCACTTT. This sequence joins TRBV19 and TRBJ1-6; 8 bases fit TRBD1. V dropped 3 bases and J dropped 6; count of bases not matched to a gene: 4. The CDR3 runs to 15 residues. Per the germline V gene, CDR1 is LNHDA and CDR2 is SQIVND (reference sequence).